The rows below give T cell receptor beta chains drawn from one sample of a study of control samples from healthy donors and cancer patients. Profiling relied on immunoSEQ multiplex PCR, and the TCRdb table lists in-frame clones only, not all of them. The data show about 85,000 clones, 85% to 90% seen once. Sequencing was performed on blood. The receptor set was obtained from a woman aged 55-75 years in good health. The CDR3 runs from the conserved cysteine through the conserved F or W. The order of the fields is D gene, J gene, clone size, V gene, CDR3 DNA, CDR3 protein. D genes are given only for firm matches. Size is stated for part of the rows, as once, few or many counts, or as a class when the clone is expanded.

D: NA; J: TRBJ2-6; size: NA; V: TRBV9; DNA: TGTGCCAGCAGCGGATACTCCGGGGCCAACGTCCTGACTTTC; CDR3: CASSGYSGANVLTF
D: NA; J: TRBJ2-7; size: NA; V: TRBV18; DNA: TGTGCCAGCTCCCCTCAGGCAGGCTACGAGCAGTACTTC; CDR3: CASSPQAGYEQYF
D: TRBD1; J: TRBJ1-5; size: NA; V: TRBV6-5; DNA: TGTGCCAGTCTGCCGGGACAGGAAAGTCAGCCCCAGCATTTT; CDR3: CASLPGQESQPQHF
D: NA; J: TRBJ2-3; size: NA; V: TRBV9; DNA: TGTGCCAGCAGCCTAGCTCACACCCGGACTAGCACAGATACGCAGTATTTT; CDR3: CASSLAHTRTSTDTQYF
D: TRBD2; J: TRBJ2-7; size: NA; V: TRBV30; DNA: TGTGCCTGGAGGGTCTCCGGGGGGGCGGGCGAGCAGTACTTC; CDR3: CAWRVSGGAGEQYF
D: NA; J: TRBJ1-3; size: NA; V: TRBV6-6; DNA: TGTGCCAGCAGTTACTTCCGGAGCTCTGGAAACACCATATATTTT; CDR3: CASSYFRSSGNTIYF
D: NA; J: TRBJ1-1; size: NA; V: TRBV4-1; DNA: TGCGCCAGCAGCCAAGACAGATACGGTAAGAGGACTGAAGCTTTCTTT; CDR3: CASSQDRYGKRTEAFF
D: TRBD1; J: TRBJ2-7; size: once; V: TRBV5-1; DNA: TGCGCCAGCAGCTCCGGGACAGCAACCTGGCAGTACTTC; CDR3: CASSSGTATWQYF
D: NA; J: TRBJ2-1; size: NA; V: TRBV29-1; DNA: TGCAGCGCCCGGACAGTAGTCTCCTACAATGAGCAGTTCTTC; CDR3: CSARTVVSYNEQFF
D: TRBD2; J: TRBJ2-1; size: NA; V: TRBV15; DNA: TGTGCCACCAGCAGCCCCGGGGGGTCGAGGTACAATGAGCAGTTCTTC; CDR3: CATSSPGGSRYNEQFF
D: TRBD2; J: TRBJ2-5; size: NA; V: TRBV5-1; DNA: TGCGCCAGCAGCCTAGCCAAGACTAGCATGGAGACCCAGTACTTC; CDR3: CASSLAKTSMETQYF
D: NA; J: TRBJ1-2; size: few; V: TRBV6-2/TRBV6-3; DNA: TGTGCCAGCAGTTACTCGATCTCCGGCTATGGCTACACCTTC; CDR3: CASSYSISGYGYTF
D: NA; J: TRBJ2-5; size: NA; V: TRBV28; DNA: TGTGCCAGCAGCTCGGGACTTTCGAGTAAAGAGACCCAGTACTTC; CDR3: CASSSGLSSKETQYF
D: TRBD1; J: TRBJ1-5; size: NA; V: TRBV15; DNA: TGTGCCACCAGACGTGACAGGGGGTTCTGGCAGCCCCAGCATTTT; CDR3: CATRRDRGFWQPQHF
D: TRBD2; J: TRBJ2-7; size: NA; V: TRBV5-1; DNA: TGCGCCAGCAGCGTAGCGGGGGGGCCGGTCGAGCAGTACTTC; CDR3: CASSVAGGPVEQYF
D: NA; J: TRBJ1-3; size: NA; V: TRBV12-3/TRBV12-4; DNA: TGTGCCAGCAGTTTCGGTGGAAACACCATATATTTT; CDR3: CASSFGGNTIYF
D: NA; J: TRBJ1-4; size: NA; V: TRBV5-1; DNA: TGCGCCAGCAGGGGGGCACTAGGTGAAAAACTGTTTTTT; CDR3: CASRGALGEKLFF
D: NA; J: TRBJ1-2; size: NA; V: TRBV7-2; DNA: TGTGCCAGCAGTCTCCAGGGTGGGAATAACTATGGCTACACCTTC; CDR3: CASSLQGGNNYGYTF
D: TRBD1; J: TRBJ1-1; size: NA; V: TRBV28; DNA: TGTGCCAGCAGTTTAACAGGGGTAGCTTTCTTT; CDR3: CASSLTGVAFF
D: NA; J: TRBJ2-7; size: NA; V: TRBV5-6; DNA: TGTGCCAGCAGCTTGGGGCAGAAACCCTACGAGCAGTACTTC; CDR3: CASSLGQKPYEQYF
D: NA; J: TRBJ2-2; size: NA; V: TRBV6-1; DNA: TGTGCCAGCAGTGAAACCAGCGGGTACACCGGGGAGCTGTTTTTT; CDR3: CASSETSGYTGELFF
D: TRBD1; J: TRBJ2-7; size: NA; V: TRBV5-4; DNA: TGTGCCAGCAGCCCGGGGCCCGACAGGGCGCGGTACTTC; CDR3: CASSPGPDRARYF
D: NA; J: TRBJ1-1; size: NA; V: TRBV14; DNA: TGTGCCAGCAGCCTTATGGGACACGGGGGGACTGAAGCTTTCTTT; CDR3: CASSLMGHGGTEAFF
D: TRBD2; J: TRBJ2-1; size: NA; V: TRBV6-5; DNA: TGTGCCAGCCGGGGACTAGCGGGAGGGCCTCATGAGCAGTTCTTC; CDR3: CASRGLAGGPHEQFF
D: NA; J: TRBJ1-4; size: NA; V: TRBV5-1; DNA: TGCGCCAGCAGTCAGGGGCCAGCCGGCTCTAATGAAAAACTGTTTTTT; CDR3: CASSQGPAGSNEKLFF
D: TRBD2; J: TRBJ2-1; size: once; V: TRBV27; DNA: TGTGCCAGCAGTTTATCGCCGTCTAGCGGGGGTCGGGGGAATGAGCAGTTCTTC; CDR3: CASSLSPSSGGRGNEQFF
D: TRBD2; J: TRBJ2-1; size: once; V: TRBV24-1; DNA: TGTGCCACCAGTGATTTGAGCGGGGCGTACAATGAGCAGTTCTTC; CDR3: CATSDLSGAYNEQFF
D: NA; J: TRBJ2-5; size: NA; V: TRBV14; DNA: TGTGCCAGCAGCCGGGCCAGAAAAGAGACCCAGTACTTC; CDR3: CASSRARKETQYF
D: TRBD2; J: TRBJ2-1; size: NA; V: TRBV7-2; DNA: TGTGCCAGCAGCCCCAAAACTGGGGGGGGGTACAATGAGCAGTTCTTC; CDR3: CASSPKTGGGYNEQFF
D: NA; J: TRBJ1-2; size: NA; V: TRBV11-3; DNA: TGTGCCAGCAGCCTCGGGGGGACCCATAACTATGGCTACACCTTC; CDR3: CASSLGGTHNYGYTF
D: TRBD1; J: TRBJ1-4; size: NA; V: TRBV30; DNA: TGTGCCTGGAGCGCCACAGGGGGCCTTGAAAAACTGTTTTTT; CDR3: CAWSATGGLEKLFF
D: NA; J: TRBJ2-5; size: NA; V: TRBV12-3/TRBV12-4; DNA: TGTGCCAGCAGTTTCTCAGGGGCAGGGACCCAGTACTTC; CDR3: CASSFSGAGTQYF
D: NA; J: TRBJ2-2; size: once; V: TRBV10-3; DNA: TGTGCCATCAGTGAGTCGAACGGGGAGCTGTTTTTT; CDR3: CAISESNGELFF
D: NA; J: TRBJ2-3; size: NA; V: TRBV12-5; DNA: TGTGCTAGTGGCTTAGCGGGCACAGATACGCAGTATTTT; CDR3: CASGLAGTDTQYF
D: TRBD2; J: TRBJ2-5; size: NA; V: TRBV30; DNA: TGTGCCCTTAGCGGGACGGGAGAGACCCAGTACTTC; CDR3: CALSGTGETQYF
D: NA; J: TRBJ2-3; size: NA; V: TRBV21-1; DNA: TGTGCCAGCAGCCAAGTCCCGAAGTGGACAAAAATATGGAGCTCAGATACGCAGTATTTT; CDR3: CASSQVPKWTKIWSSDTQYF
D: TRBD1; J: TRBJ2-2; size: NA; V: TRBV4-1; DNA: TGCGCCAGCAGCTTCCGGGACAGGGGGCTCACCGGGGAGCTGTTTTTT; CDR3: CASSFRDRGLTGELFF
D: NA; J: TRBJ1-1; size: NA; V: TRBV25-1; DNA: TGTGCCAGCAGTGAACCCACAGGGATAGTCACTGAAGCTTTCTTT; CDR3: CASSEPTGIVTEAFF
D: NA; J: TRBJ2-7; size: few; V: TRBV28; DNA: TGTGCCAGCAGTTCCACCGGGATACCGCCCTACGAGCAGTACTTC; CDR3: CASSSTGIPPYEQYF
D: TRBD1; J: TRBJ1-1; size: NA; V: TRBV2; DNA: TGTGCCAGCAGTGAATTTGAGGGGGCCCCTGAAGCTTTCTTT; CDR3: CASSEFEGAPEAFF
D: NA; J: TRBJ2-2; size: NA; V: TRBV5-1; DNA: TGCGCCAGCAGCTTGGATGCGCCAGTCACCGGGGAGCTGTTTTTT; CDR3: CASSLDAPVTGELFF
D: TRBD2; J: TRBJ2-1; size: NA; V: TRBV28; DNA: TGTGCCTCAAATACGGGGGCTAGCGGGAATCCAGGTGAGCAGTTCTTC; CDR3: CASNTGASGNPGEQFF
D: NA; J: TRBJ2-2; size: NA; V: TRBV10-1; DNA: TGCGCCAGCAGTGATGCGGCTACGGCCGGGGAGCTGTTTTTT; CDR3: CASSDAATAGELFF
D: TRBD2; J: TRBJ2-7; size: NA; V: TRBV2; DNA: TGTGCCAGCAGTGCGACTAGCGGCATCTCCTACGAGCAGTACTTC; CDR3: CASSATSGISYEQYF
D: NA; J: TRBJ2-7; size: NA; V: TRBV10-1; DNA: TGCGCCAGCAGTGACCCCGGGTACGAGCAGTACTTC; CDR3: CASSDPGYEQYF
D: TRBD1; J: TRBJ1-1; size: NA; V: TRBV30; DNA: TGTGCCTGGAGTGCACCTCGACAGGGGAACACTGAAGCTTTCTTT; CDR3: CAWSAPRQGNTEAFF
D: TRBD2; J: TRBJ2-1; size: NA; V: TRBV4-1; DNA: TGCGCCAGCAGCCAAAGGCTAGCGGACGAGCAGTTCTTC; CDR3: CASSQRLADEQFF
D: NA; J: TRBJ2-7; size: NA; V: TRBV5-1; DNA: TGCGCCAGCAGCTGGGACCCTCAGATGTACGAGCAGTACTTC; CDR3: CASSWDPQMYEQYF
D: NA; J: TRBJ2-1; size: NA; V: TRBV4-3; DNA: TGCGCCAGCAGCCAGGGGGACTGGCCACGGGGGCAGTTCTTC; CDR3: CASSQGDWPRGQFF
D: NA; J: TRBJ1-1; size: NA; V: TRBV18; DNA: TGTGCCAGCTCACCGGGAGGGGGTAACACTGAAGCTTTCTTT; CDR3: CASSPGGGNTEAFF